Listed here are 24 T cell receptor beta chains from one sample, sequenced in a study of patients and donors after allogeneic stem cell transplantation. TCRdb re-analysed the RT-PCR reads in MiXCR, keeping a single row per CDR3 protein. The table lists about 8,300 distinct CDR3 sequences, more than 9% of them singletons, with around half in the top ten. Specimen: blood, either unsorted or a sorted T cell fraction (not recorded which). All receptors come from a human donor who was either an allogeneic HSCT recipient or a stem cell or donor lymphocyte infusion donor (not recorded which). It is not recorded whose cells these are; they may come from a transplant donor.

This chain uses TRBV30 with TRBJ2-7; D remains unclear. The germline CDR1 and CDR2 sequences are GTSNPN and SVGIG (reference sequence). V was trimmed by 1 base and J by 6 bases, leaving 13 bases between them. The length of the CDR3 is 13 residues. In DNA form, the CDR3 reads TGTGCCTGGAGTGCGTCGGGTTGGGGCGAGCAGTACTTC. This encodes CAWSASGWGEQYF.

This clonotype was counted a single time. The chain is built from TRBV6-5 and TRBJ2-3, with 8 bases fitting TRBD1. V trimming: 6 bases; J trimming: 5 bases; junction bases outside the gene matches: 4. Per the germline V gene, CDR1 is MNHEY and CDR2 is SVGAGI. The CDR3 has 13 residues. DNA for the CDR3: TGTGCCAGCAGGGACAGGGTCAGAGATACGCAGTATTTT. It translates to CASRDRVRDTQYF.

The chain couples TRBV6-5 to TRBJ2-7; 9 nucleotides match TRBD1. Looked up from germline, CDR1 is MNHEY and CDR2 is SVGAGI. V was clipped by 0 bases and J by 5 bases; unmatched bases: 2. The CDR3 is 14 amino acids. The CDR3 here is CASSYSGQGNEQYF. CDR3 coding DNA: TGTGCCAGCAGTTACTCGGGACAGGGCAACGAGCAGTACTTC.

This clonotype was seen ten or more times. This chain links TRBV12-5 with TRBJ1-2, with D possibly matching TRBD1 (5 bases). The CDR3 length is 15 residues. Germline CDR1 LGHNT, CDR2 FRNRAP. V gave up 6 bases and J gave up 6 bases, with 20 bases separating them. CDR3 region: CASGTGLAKGHGYTF. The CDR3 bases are TGTGCTAGTGGCACCGGACTCGCCAAGGGGCATGGCTACACCTTC. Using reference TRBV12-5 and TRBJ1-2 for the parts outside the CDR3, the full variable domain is DARVTQTPRHKVTEMGQEVTMRCQPILGHNTVFWYRQTMMQGLELLAYFRNRAPLDDSGMPKDRFSAEMPDATLATLKIQPSEPRDSAVYFCASGTGLAKGHGYTFGSGTRLTVV.

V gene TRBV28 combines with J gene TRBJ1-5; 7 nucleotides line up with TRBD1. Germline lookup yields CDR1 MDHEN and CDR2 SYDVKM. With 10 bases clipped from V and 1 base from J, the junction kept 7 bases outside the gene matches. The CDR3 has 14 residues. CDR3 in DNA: TGTGCCACCAATGACAGGGTCAGCAATCAGCCCCAGCATTTT. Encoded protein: CATNDRVSNQPQHF.

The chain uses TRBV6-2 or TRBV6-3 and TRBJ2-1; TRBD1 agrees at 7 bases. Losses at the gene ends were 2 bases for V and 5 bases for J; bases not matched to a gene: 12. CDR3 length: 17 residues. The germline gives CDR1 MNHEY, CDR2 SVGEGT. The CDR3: CASSYPSTGRGDNEQFF. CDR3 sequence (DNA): TGTGCCAGCAGTTACCCTTCGACAGGGAGAGGAGACAATGAGCAGTTCTTC.

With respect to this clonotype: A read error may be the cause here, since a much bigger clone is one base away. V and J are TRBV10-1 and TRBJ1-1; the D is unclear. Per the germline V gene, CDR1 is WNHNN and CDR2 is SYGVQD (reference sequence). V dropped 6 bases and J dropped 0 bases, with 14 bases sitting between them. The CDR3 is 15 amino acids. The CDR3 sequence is CASRRRRKMNTEAFF. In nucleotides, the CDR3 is TGCGCCAGCAGGAGGAGACGGAAGATGAACACTGAAGCTTTCTTT.

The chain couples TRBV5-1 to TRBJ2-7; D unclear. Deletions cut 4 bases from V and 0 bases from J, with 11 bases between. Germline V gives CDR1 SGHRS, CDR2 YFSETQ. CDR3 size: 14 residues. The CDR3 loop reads CASSLDGRSYEQYF. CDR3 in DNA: TGCGCCAGCAGCCTGGACGGCCGCTCCTACGAGCAGTACTTC.

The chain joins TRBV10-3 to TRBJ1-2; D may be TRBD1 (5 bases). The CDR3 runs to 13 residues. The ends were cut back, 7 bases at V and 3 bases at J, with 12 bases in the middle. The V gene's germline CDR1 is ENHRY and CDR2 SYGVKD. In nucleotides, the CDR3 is TGTGCCATCACCGAGGGACCTGACTATGGCTACACCTTC. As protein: CAITEGPDYGYTF.

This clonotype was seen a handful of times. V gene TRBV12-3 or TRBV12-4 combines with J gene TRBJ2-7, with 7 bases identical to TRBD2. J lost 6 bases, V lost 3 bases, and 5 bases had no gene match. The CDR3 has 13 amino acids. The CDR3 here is CASSLAREGEQYF. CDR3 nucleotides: TGTGCCAGCAGTTTGGCCAGGGAGGGCGAGCAGTACTTC.

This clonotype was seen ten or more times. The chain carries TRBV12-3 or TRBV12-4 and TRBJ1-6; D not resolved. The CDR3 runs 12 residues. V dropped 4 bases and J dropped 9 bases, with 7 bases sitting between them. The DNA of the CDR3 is TGTGCCAGCAGTTCCGGAGCTTCACCCCTCCACTTT. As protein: CASSSGASPLHF.

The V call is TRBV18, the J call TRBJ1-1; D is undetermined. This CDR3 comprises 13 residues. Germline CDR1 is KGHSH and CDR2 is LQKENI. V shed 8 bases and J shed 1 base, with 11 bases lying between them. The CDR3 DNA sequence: TGTGCCAGCCTCAGGACTTCGAACACTGAAGCTTTCTTT. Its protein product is CASLRTSNTEAFF.

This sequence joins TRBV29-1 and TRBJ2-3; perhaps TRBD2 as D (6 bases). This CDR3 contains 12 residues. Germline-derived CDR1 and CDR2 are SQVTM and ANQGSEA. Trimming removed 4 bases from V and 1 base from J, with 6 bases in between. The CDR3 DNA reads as TGCAGCGTTGCGGGGGGCACAGATACGCAGTATTTT. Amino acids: CSVAGGTDTQYF.

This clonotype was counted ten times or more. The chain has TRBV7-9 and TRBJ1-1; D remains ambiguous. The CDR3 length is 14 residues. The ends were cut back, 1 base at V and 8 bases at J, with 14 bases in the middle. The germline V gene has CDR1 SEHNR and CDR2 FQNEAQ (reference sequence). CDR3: CASSLVLSPVEAFF. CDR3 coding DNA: TGTGCCAGCAGCTTAGTGTTATCCCCCGTCGAAGCTTTCTTT.

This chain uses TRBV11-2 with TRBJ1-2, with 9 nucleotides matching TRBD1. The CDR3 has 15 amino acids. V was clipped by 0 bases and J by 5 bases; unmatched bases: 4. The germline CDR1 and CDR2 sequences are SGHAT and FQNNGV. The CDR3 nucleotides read TGTGCCAGCAGCTTAGACTGGACAGGGGTATATGGCTACACCTTC. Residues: CASSLDWTGVYGYTF. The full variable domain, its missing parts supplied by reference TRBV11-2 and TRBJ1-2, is EAGVAQSPRYKIIEKRQSVAFWCNPISGHATLYWYQQILGQGPKLLIQFQNNGVVDDSQLPKDRFSAERLKGVDSTLKIQPAKLEDSAVYLCASSLDWTGVYGYTFGSGTRLTVV.

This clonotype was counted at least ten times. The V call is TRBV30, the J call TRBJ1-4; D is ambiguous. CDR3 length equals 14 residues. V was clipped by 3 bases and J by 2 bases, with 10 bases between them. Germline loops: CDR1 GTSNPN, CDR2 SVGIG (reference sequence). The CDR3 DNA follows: TGTGCCTGGAGCGCGACGAACACTAATGAAAAACTGTTTTTT. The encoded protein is CAWSATNTNEKLFF.

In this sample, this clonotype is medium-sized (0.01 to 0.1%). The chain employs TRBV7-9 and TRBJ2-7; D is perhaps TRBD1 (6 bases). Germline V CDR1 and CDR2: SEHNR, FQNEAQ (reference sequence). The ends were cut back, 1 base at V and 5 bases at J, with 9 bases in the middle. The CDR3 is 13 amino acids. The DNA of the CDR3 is TGTGCCAGCAGCTTAGACAGGGCTGACGAGCAGTACTTC. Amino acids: CASSLDRADEQYF.

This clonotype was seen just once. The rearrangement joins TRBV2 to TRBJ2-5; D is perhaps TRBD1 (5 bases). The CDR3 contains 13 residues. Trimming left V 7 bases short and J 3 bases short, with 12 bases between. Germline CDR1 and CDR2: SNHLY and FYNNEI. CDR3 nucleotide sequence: TGTGCCAGCAAGGAGACAGTGAAAGAGACCCAGTACTTC. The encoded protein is CASKETVKETQYF.

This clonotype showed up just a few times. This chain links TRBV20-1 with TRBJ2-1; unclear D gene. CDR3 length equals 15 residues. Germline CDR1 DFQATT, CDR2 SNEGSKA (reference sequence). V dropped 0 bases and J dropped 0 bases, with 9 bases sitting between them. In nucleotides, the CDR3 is TGCAGTGCTAGAGATGGCCTCTCCTCCTACAATGAGCAGTTCTTC. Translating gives CSARDGLSSYNEQFF.

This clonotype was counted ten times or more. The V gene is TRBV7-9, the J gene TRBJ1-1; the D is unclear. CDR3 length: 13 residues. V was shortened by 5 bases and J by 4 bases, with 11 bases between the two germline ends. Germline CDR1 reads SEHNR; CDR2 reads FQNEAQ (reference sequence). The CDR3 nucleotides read TGTGCCAGCAGCGGTGACGGGTTCACTGAAGCTTTCTTT. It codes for CASSGDGFTEAFF.

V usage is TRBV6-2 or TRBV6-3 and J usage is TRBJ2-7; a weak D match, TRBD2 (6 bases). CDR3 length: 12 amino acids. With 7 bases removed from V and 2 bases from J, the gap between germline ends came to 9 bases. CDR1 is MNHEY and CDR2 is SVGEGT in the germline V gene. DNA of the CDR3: TGTGCCAGCACTCGCGGGGCCTACGAGCAGTACTTC. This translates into CASTRGAYEQYF.

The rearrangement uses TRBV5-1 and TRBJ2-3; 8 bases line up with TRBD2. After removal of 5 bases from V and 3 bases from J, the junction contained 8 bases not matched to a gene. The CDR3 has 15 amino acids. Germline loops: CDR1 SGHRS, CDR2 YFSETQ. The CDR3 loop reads CASRLDGGATDTQYF. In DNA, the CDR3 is TGCGCCAGCAGACTAGACGGGGGGGCAACAGATACGCAGTATTTT.

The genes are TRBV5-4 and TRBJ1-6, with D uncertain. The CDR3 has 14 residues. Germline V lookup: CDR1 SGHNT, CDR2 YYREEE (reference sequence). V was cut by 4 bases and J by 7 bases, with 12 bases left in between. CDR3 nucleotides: TGTGCCAGCAGCCCTGGACTGGACAATTCACCCCTCCACTTT. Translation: CASSPGLDNSPLHF.

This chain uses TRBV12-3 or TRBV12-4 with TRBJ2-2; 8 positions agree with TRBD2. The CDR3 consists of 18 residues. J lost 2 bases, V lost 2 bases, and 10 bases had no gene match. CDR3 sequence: CASSLREGRGQNTGELFF. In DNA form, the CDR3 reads TGTGCCAGCAGTTTACGGGAGGGCAGAGGGCAAAACACCGGGGAGCTGTTTTTT.